Listed below are T cell receptor beta chains from one sample, sequenced in a study of blood T cell repertoires in COVID-19. Profiling relied on immunoSEQ multiplex PCR, and the TCRdb table lists in-frame clones only, not all of them. The sample gives fewer than 300,000 clones, approximately 80% of which show up once; around 3% is in the top ten. The material sequenced was peripheral blood. The receptors stem from an older woman with active or convalescent COVID-19. CDR3s include the opening cysteine and the closing phenylalanine or tryptophan. Clone sizes are given selectively: once, few, many, or a class where the clone is expanded.

clone_size j_call v_call cdr3_aa
. TRBJ2-1 TRBV6-4 CASRSAGGAYNEQFF
. TRBJ1-2 TRBV2 CASSAGQAGRGYTF
once TRBJ1-1 TRBV6-1 CASSEAVRYRGDF
. TRBJ2-5 TRBV24-1 CATSDGAGVGVETQYF
once TRBJ2-2 TRBV19 CASSTGGANTGELFF
. TRBJ1-1 TRBV21-1 CASSMKWTGTTEAFF
. TRBJ2-3 TRBV19 CASSRAGGPGTQYF
. TRBJ1-6 TRBV12-3/TRBV12-4 CASSTFPNSPLHF
. TRBJ1-5 TRBV7-2 CASSSRQGLQPQHF
. TRBJ1-1 TRBV6-6 CASRNGGATEAFF
. TRBJ2-5 TRBV7-2 CASSPRTSGGAKTQYF
few TRBJ2-3 TRBV4-1 CASSPQGAGGRDTQYF
. TRBJ2-5 TRBV7-2 CASSAPTSGYQETQYF
. TRBJ2-7 TRBV15 CATSRGGLAGTYEQYF
. TRBJ1-2 TRBV2 CASSRQGNYGYTF
. TRBJ1-6 TRBV7-2 CASSLGGEGDNSPLHF
. TRBJ1-2 TRBV12-3/TRBV12-4 CASSPRRDGYTF
. TRBJ1-2 TRBV11-2 CASSLTGGVGGYTF
. TRBJ1-4 TRBV29-1 CSVEGRGEKLFF
. TRBJ2-1 TRBV6-1 CASSEADLVQGGNEQFF
. TRBJ1-4 TRBV19 CASSILRGPAGGEKLFF
. TRBJ2-5 TRBV28 CASSFGRGGRETQYF
. TRBJ1-4 TRBV18 CASSPSRQGNEKLFF
. TRBJ1-1 TRBV11-2 CASSSWNTEAFF
once TRBJ1-6 TRBV15 CATSRDQIRLTGGFWPLHF
. TRBJ2-1 TRBV10-1 CASTTGTSGGAKNNEQFF
. TRBJ1-6 TRBV5-4 CASSSTGDNSPLHF
. TRBJ1-4 TRBV11-2 CASSLLPRGSRKLFF
few TRBJ2-7 TRBV10-1 CASSESHRGYEQYF
few TRBJ2-5 TRBV20-1 CSASPGQETQYF
. TRBJ2-1 TRBV6-1 CASRESPGTSGGGTFF
. TRBJ1-2 TRBV7-3 CASSPGGIRYTF
. TRBJ1-1 TRBV4-2 CASSRLTGGELKEAFF
. TRBJ1-1 TRBV2 CASSRQGPEAFF
. TRBJ1-5 TRBV3-1/TRBV3-2 CASSRQGNQPQHF
. TRBJ2-3 TRBV19 CASSISTSGGPEQYF
. TRBJ1-2 TRBV3-1/TRBV3-2 CASSRGHANYGYTF
. TRBJ2-1 TRBV10-3 CAISVVGGYNEQFF
. TRBJ2-3 TRBV3-1/TRBV3-2 CASSQALAGGADTQYF
few TRBJ1-4 TRBV30 CAWSRGGTNEKLFF
. TRBJ1-2 TRBV7-6 CASSLAIAGLSYGYTF
. TRBJ1-6 TRBV7-6 CASSPKGQELGGWNSPLHF
once TRBJ2-7 TRBV23-1 CASSQSPTRDSYEQYF
. TRBJ1-2 TRBV6-1 CASSEARGQGSGYTF
. TRBJ1-1 TRBV19 CASSISGLMNTEAFF
. TRBJ1-1 TRBV7-3 CASSRGAIPNTEAFF
. TRBJ1-6 TRBV7-2 CASSFHLTGTNSPLHF
once TRBJ1-2 TRBV27 CASSKQGMSYGYTF
. TRBJ1-2 TRBV6-5 CASRSGTVYGYTF
. TRBJ1-1 TRBV5-4 CASSSTGEAFF
. TRBJ1-2 TRBV11-3 CASSHNPGQGDGYTF
. TRBJ2-7 TRBV10-3 CAISELEGAYEQYF
few TRBJ1-5 TRBV4-1 CASSQGLNQPQHF
. TRBJ1-5 TRBV7-8 CASSLARIRENSNQPQHF